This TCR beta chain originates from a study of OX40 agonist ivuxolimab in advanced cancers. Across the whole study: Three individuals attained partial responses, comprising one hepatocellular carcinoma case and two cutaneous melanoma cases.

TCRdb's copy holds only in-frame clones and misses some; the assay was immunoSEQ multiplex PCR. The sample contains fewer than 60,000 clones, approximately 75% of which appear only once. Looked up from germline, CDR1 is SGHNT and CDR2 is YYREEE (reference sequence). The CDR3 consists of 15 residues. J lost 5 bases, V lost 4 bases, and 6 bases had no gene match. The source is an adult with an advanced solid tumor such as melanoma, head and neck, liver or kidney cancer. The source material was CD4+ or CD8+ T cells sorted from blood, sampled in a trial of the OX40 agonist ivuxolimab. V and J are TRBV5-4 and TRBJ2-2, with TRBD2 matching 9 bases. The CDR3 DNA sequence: TGTGCCAGCAGCCCCTCGCGGGGGGGAACCGGGGAGCTGTTTTTT. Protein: CASSPSRGGTGELFF. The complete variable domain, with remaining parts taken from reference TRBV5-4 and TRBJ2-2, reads ETGVTQSPTHLIKTRGQQVTLRCSSQSGHNTVSWYQQALGQGPQFIFQYYREEENGRGNFPPRFSGLQFPNYSSELNVNALELDDSALYLCASSPSRGGTGELFFGEGSRLTVL.